Below, 12 T cell receptor beta chains from the same sample are listed, as sequenced in a study of identical twins. From the 5' RACE reads, TCRdb called clonotypes with MiXCR, one entry per CDR3 protein. The sample has about 570,000 distinct CDR3 sequences; 9.5% to 10% are singletons. These data also featured in a second study, about yellow fever vaccine responses in identical twins.

Sequencing was done on a sample of PBMCs. The receptors were gathered from a woman between 18 and 29 years old in good health.

This chain connects TRBV29-1 to TRBJ1-1; no clear D. The CDR3 covers 14 residues. CDR1 is SQVTM, CDR2 ANQGSEA, per germline. The germline V and J ends were trimmed by 1 base and 4 bases, with 13 bases remaining between them. CDR3 sequence reads: CSVEGGGRITEAFF. In DNA form, the CDR3 reads TGCAGCGTTGAAGGTGGAGGACGCATCACTGAAGCTTTCTTT.

This clonotype was picked up many times. The chain links TRBV29-1 to TRBJ2-5, with 11 bases matching TRBD2. Germline V CDR1 and CDR2: SQVTM, ANQGSEA. J gave up 5 bases and V 5 bases, and 7 bases lay outside the gene matches. CDR3 length equals 14 residues. CDR3 amino acids: CSVHSGRARETQYF. The CDR3 DNA sequence: TGCAGCGTTCATAGCGGGAGGGCCAGGGAGACCCAGTACTTC.

A few counts support this clonotype. The chain is built from TRBV25-1 and TRBJ2-3; tentatively, D is TRBD1 (5 bases). Germline CDR1 is MGHDK and CDR2 is SYGVNS. V lost 9 bases to trimming and J lost 6 bases, with 13 bases between them. The CDR3 sequence is 12 residues long. The CDR3 is CASSQAIDTQYF. For the CDR3, the DNA is TGTGCCAGTTCACAGGCCATCGATACGCAGTATTTT. Full variable domain (outside the CDR3, taken from reference TRBV25-1 and TRBJ2-3): EADIYQTPRYLVIGTGKKITLECSQTMGHDKMYWYQQDPGMELHLIHYSYGVNSTEKGDLSSESTVSRIRTEHFPLTLESARPSHTSQYLCASSQAIDTQYFGPGTRLTVL.

The chain joins TRBV30 to TRBJ1-2; D call uncertain. The CDR3 totals 11 residues. Germline V gene lookup returns CDR1 GTSNPN and CDR2 SVGIG (reference sequence). Trimming left V 2 bases short and J 7 bases short, with 8 bases between. This chain's CDR3 is CAWSLGFGYTF. In DNA form, the CDR3 reads TGTGCCTGGAGTTTGGGTTTTGGCTACACCTTC.

This clonotype was detected a few times. This rearrangement joins TRBV9 to TRBJ2-1, with D possibly being TRBD1 (6 bases). The CDR3 extends over 15 amino acids. The germline V and J ends were trimmed by 2 bases and 4 bases, with 13 bases remaining between them. Per germline, CDR1 SGDLS and CDR2 YYNGEE. CDR3 DNA sequence: TGTGCCAGCAGCGTGGGGGCGACGGGGTACAATGAGCAGTTCTTC. It codes for CASSVGATGYNEQFF.

Ten or more counts support this clonotype. The chain is built from TRBV6-5 and TRBJ2-3; 9 nucleotides line up with TRBD2. CDR3 length: 17 amino acids. Germline V CDR1 and CDR2: MNHEY, SVGAGI. V dropped 0 bases and J dropped 5; count of bases not matched to a gene: 9. The CDR3 spells CASSYSGVAGVEDTQYF. The CDR3 nucleotides are TGTGCCAGCAGTTACTCCGGAGTAGCGGGAGTTGAAGATACGCAGTATTTT.

The V call is TRBV14, the J call TRBJ2-2; tentatively, D is TRBD1 (5 bases). The V gene's germline CDR1 is SGHDN and CDR2 FVKESK. The CDR3 has 17 residues. Trimming took off 0 bases at V and 0 bases at J, with 11 bases between the two ends. This chain's CDR3 is CASSQEKPRANTGELFF. The CDR3, as DNA: TGTGCCAGCAGCCAAGAAAAGCCCAGGGCGAACACCGGGGAGCTGTTTTTT.

The table lists this clonotype with many counts. This sequence joins TRBV11-1 and TRBJ2-7; TRBD1 aligns across 7 bases. Germline CDR1 reads SGHAT; CDR2 reads FQDESV (reference sequence). Losses at the gene ends were 5 bases for V and 6 bases for J; bases not matched to a gene: 7. The CDR3 runs 13 residues. The CDR3 DNA reads as TGTGCCAGCAGCCCCAGGGGGTTCGGCGAGCAGTACTTC. It translates to CASSPRGFGEQYF.

The chain has TRBV2 and TRBJ2-4, with a possible D match to TRBD2 (5 bases). V was shortened by 11 bases and J by 0 bases, with 8 bases between the two germline ends. CDR1 is SNHLY and CDR2 is FYNNEI in the germline V gene. This CDR3 spans 12 amino acids. CDR3 nucleotides: TGTGCCTACGGGGTAGCCAAAAACATTCAGTACTTC. Amino acids: CAYGVAKNIQYF.

This clonotype was found many times. The chain links TRBV10-3 to TRBJ2-5; weak D call: TRBD2 (6 bases). The germline CDR1 and CDR2 sequences are ENHRY and SYGVKD. Trimming took 0 bases from V and 7 from J, leaving 12 bases between them. The CDR3 contains 14 residues. CDR3 DNA: TGTGCCATCAGTGAGTCGATGGAGGGGTCGACCCAGTACTTC. It specifies CAISESMEGSTQYF.

This clonotype has a count of ten or more. The chain uses TRBV6-1 and TRBJ2-3, with TRBD2 as a possible D gene (5 bases). CDR1 and CDR2 from the germline V gene are MNHNS and SASEGT. V was trimmed by 3 bases and J by 0 bases, leaving 7 bases between them. CDR3 length equals 14 residues. The CDR3 reads CASSDGKSTDTQYF. The CDR3 coding sequence is TGTGCCAGCAGTGACGGGAAAAGCACAGATACGCAGTATTTT.

This clonotype occurred once. The chain joins TRBV4-3 to TRBJ2-2; D gene ambiguous. Germline CDR1 and CDR2: LGHNA and YSLEER. V shed 1 base and J shed 7 bases, with 10 bases lying between them. The CDR3 length is 14 residues. The CDR3 nucleotides read TGCGCCAGCAGCCAAGTTGTTGGTCGCGGGGAGCTGTTTTTT. Its translation is CASSQVVGRGELFF.